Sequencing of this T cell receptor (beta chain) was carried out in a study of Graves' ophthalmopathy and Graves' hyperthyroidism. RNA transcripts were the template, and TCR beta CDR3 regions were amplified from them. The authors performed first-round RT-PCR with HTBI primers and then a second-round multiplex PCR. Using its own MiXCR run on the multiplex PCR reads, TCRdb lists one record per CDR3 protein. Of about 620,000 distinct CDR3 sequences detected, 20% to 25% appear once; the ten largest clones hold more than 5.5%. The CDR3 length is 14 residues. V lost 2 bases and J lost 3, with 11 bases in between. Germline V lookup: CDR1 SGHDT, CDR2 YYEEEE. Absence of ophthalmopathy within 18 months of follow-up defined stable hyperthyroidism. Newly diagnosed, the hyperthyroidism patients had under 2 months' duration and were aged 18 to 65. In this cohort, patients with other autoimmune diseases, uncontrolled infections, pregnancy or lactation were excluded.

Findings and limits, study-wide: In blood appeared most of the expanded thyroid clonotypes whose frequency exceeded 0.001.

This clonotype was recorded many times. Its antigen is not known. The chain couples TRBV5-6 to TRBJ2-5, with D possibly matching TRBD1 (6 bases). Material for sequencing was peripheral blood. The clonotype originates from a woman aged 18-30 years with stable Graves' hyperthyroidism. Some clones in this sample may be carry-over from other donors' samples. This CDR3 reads CASSLSDRKETQYF. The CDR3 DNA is TGTGCCAGCAGCTTAAGCGACAGGAAAGAGACCCAGTACTTC. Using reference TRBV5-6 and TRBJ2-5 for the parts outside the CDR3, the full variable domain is DAGVTQSPTHLIKTRGQQVTLRCSPKSGHDTVSWYQQALGQGPQFIFQYYEEEERQRGNFPDRFSGHQFPNYSSELNVNALLLGDSALYLCASSLSDRKETQYFGPGTRLLVL.